A single sample is the source of the 20 T cell receptor beta chains below, sequenced in a study of blood T cells in healthy people across ages. With a J-beta primer mix and a sample-barcoded 5' primer, a second PCR ran about 7 to 12 cycles. One entry per CDR3 protein results from TCRdb running MiXCR on the 5' RACE reads. The sample records 1.5 million to 2 million distinct CDR3 sequences, 39% being singletons. Sequenced sample: blood. Receptor source: a human donor in good health.

This clonotype was counted between two and nine times. The genes are TRBV6-2 or TRBV6-3 and TRBJ2-1, with D tentatively TRBD1 (5 bases). Trimming left V 5 bases short and J 11 bases short, with 13 bases between. Germline assignment: CDR1 MNHEY and CDR2 SVGEGT. The CDR3 contains 12 residues. CDR3 coding DNA: TGTGCCAGCAGTAATCCAGGGAAGCAGCAGTTCTTC. This encodes CASSNPGKQQFF.

The J gene is TRBJ2-1, the V gene TRBV6-2 or TRBV6-3; the match to TRBD2 covers 8 bases. Losses at the gene ends were 5 bases for V and 0 bases for J; bases not matched to a gene: 3. Germline V gene data show CDR1 as MNHEY and CDR2 as SVGEGT. CDR3 length: 15 residues. CDR3 loop: CASSIAGFSYNEQFF. CDR3 nucleotides: TGTGCCAGCAGTATAGCGGGGTTCTCCTACAATGAGCAGTTCTTC.

This chain uses TRBV27 with TRBJ2-3; 11 positions agree with TRBD2. The CDR3 has 16 residues. Germline V gene data show CDR1 as MNHEY and CDR2 as SMNVEV (reference sequence). The ends lost 5 bases at V and 3 bases at J; junction bases unmatched: 7. The CDR3 DNA reads as TGTGCCAGCAGTCCTCATAGCGGGGGGGCTACAGATACGCAGTATTTT. This codes for CASSPHSGGATDTQYF.

V gene TRBV7-2 combines with J gene TRBJ1-2; D gene uncertain. Germline V lookup: CDR1 SGHTA, CDR2 FQGNSA. The CDR3 extends over 12 amino acids. Between the trimmed V and J ends, which lost 6 bases and 8 bases, there was a span of 13 bases. The CDR3 loop is CASRSSRRGYTF. In DNA, the CDR3 is TGTGCCAGCAGATCCTCCAGGAGGGGCTACACCTTC.

The V gene is TRBV7-8, the J gene TRBJ1-6, with TRBD1 as a possible D gene (5 bases). The CDR3 contains 15 residues. Germline V lookup: CDR1 SGHVS, CDR2 FQNEAQ. V was clipped by 6 bases and J by 10 bases, with 19 bases between them. DNA of the CDR3: TGTGCCAGCAGTCGAAGGGACCGAGAGAGCTCACCCCTCCACTTT. Protein sequence: CASSRRDRESSPLHF.

The chain has TRBV5-1 and TRBJ1-1; D remains ambiguous. Germline V lookup: CDR1 SGHRS, CDR2 YFSETQ. V gave up 6 bases and J gave up 2 bases, with 11 bases separating them. The CDR3 loop spans 13 amino acids. The chain's CDR3 is CASTIGVNTEAFF. The CDR3 nucleotides are TGCGCCAGCACTATTGGGGTTAACACTGAAGCTTTCTTT.

The chain has TRBV4-3 and TRBJ2-7, with TRBD2 as a possible D gene (5 bases). Trimming took off 0 bases at V and 0 bases at J, with 9 bases between the two ends. CDR1 LGHNA and CDR2 YSLEER come from the germline V gene. This CDR3 region has 15 residues. The CDR3 coding sequence is TGCGCCAGCAGCCAAGACCCGGGGATCTCCTACGAGCAGTACTTC. Protein: CASSQDPGISYEQYF.

The chain carries TRBV14 and TRBJ1-6; 7 nucleotides match TRBD1. Germline V gene lookup returns CDR1 SGHDN and CDR2 FVKESK. CDR3 length: 16 amino acids. Germline trimming cut 4 bases from V and 9 bases from J; bases unmatched to any gene: 12. For the CDR3, the DNA is TGTGCCAGCAGCCCGAACAGAGACAGGGTGGTTTCACCCCTCCACTTT. This sequence encodes CASSPNRDRVVSPLHF. The entire variable domain, with the rest obtained from reference TRBV14 and TRBJ1-6, is as follows: EAGVTQFPSHSVIEKGQTVTLRCDPISGHDNLYWYRRVMGKEIKFLLHFVKESKQDESGMPNNRFLAERTGGTYSTLKVQPAELEDSGVYFCASSPNRDRVVSPLHFGNGTRLTVT.

The table lists this clonotype with many counts. The chain uses TRBV7-6 and TRBJ1-2; 8 bases line up with TRBD1. The germline V gene has CDR1 SGHVS and CDR2 FNYEAQ. CDR3 length equals 13 residues. J gave up 7 bases and V 5 bases, and 6 bases lay outside the gene matches. The DNA of the CDR3 is TGTGCCAGCAGCGAGACAGGGGAGGTTGGCTACACCTTC. Translated, it gives CASSETGEVGYTF.

Many counts were recorded for this clonotype. The chain employs TRBV7-2 and TRBJ2-4, with TRBD2 matching 9 bases. There are 18 residues in the CDR3. Unmatched junction bases numbered 10, after V lost 4 bases and J lost 0 bases. Germline lookup yields CDR1 SGHTA and CDR2 FQGNSA. For the CDR3, the DNA is TGTGCCAGCAGCTCGAGCGGGGGGTCCCTGATAGCCAAAAACATTCAGTACTTC. Translation gives CASSSSGGSLIAKNIQYF.

This chain uses TRBV18 with TRBJ1-3; no reliable D call. The CDR3 is 14 residues long. Trimming pared 0 bases from V and 3 bases from J, leaving 6 bases between. CDR1 is KGHSH and CDR2 is LQKENI in the germline V gene. The CDR3 loop is CASSPPTLGNTIYF. CDR3 nucleotide sequence: TGTGCCAGCTCACCACCGACTCTTGGAAACACCATATATTTT.

The chain links TRBV15 to TRBJ1-2, with 8 bases fitting TRBD1. This CDR3 is built from 15 residues. CDR1 and CDR2 (germline): LNHNV, YYDKDF (reference sequence). V was clipped by 2 bases and J by 3 bases; unmatched bases: 5. As DNA, the CDR3 is TGTGCCACCAGCAGAACAGGGGGTATTGACTATGGCTACACCTTC. The encoded protein is CATSRTGGIDYGYTF.

This clonotype turned up a few times. The chain links TRBV13 to TRBJ2-7, with D uncertain. There are 14 residues in the CDR3. Per the germline V gene, CDR1 is PRHDT and CDR2 is FYEKMQ (reference sequence). Trimming stripped 1 base from V and 0 bases from J, with 7 bases between. For the CDR3, the DNA is TGTGCCAGCAGCTTAGCTGAGACCTCCTACGAGCAGTACTTC. Residues: CASSLAETSYEQYF.

This sequence joins TRBV20-1 and TRBJ1-3; 7 bases match TRBD1. Germline CDR1 is DFQATT and CDR2 is SNEGSKA (reference sequence). The CDR3 sequence is 13 residues long. Losses at the gene ends were 6 bases for V and 5 bases for J; bases not matched to a gene: 7. The CDR3 sequence is CSATGTVRNTIYF. CDR3 DNA sequence: TGCAGTGCCACCGGGACAGTAAGAAACACCATATATTTT.

This chain connects TRBV27 to TRBJ1-5; possibly TRBD1 for D (6 bases). Germline lookup yields CDR1 MNHEY and CDR2 SMNVEV (reference sequence). CDR3 length equals 15 residues. The V and J ends lost 5 bases and 2 bases respectively, with 13 bases between them. The CDR3 DNA follows: TGTGCCAGCAGTCTAGCAGGGGTGGGCAATCAGCCCCAGCATTTT. The encoded protein is CASSLAGVGNQPQHF.

The rearrangement uses TRBV18 and TRBJ1-1; 7 nucleotides agree with TRBD1. V lost 10 bases, J lost 6 bases, and 5 bases stayed unmatched. The CDR3 spans 11 residues. Germline V lookup: CDR1 KGHSH, CDR2 LQKENI. CDR3 DNA sequence: TGTGCCACCACAGGGGAGGCTGAAGCTTTCTTT. It encodes CATTGEAEAFF.

The rearrangement uses TRBV2 and TRBJ1-2; D not resolved. Deletions cut 7 bases from V and 7 bases from J, with 19 bases between. Per the germline V gene, CDR1 is SNHLY and CDR2 is FYNNEI. The CDR3 is 14 amino acids. As DNA, the CDR3 is TGTGCCAGCATCGGGTCAGTTTCTGGAGGTGGCTACACCTTC. This sequence encodes CASIGSVSGGGYTF.

This clonotype came up a few times. V and J are TRBV7-8 and TRBJ1-2, with 9 bases that match TRBD1. Germline loops: CDR1 SGHVS, CDR2 FQNEAQ. CDR3 size: 15 residues. V was pared by 6 bases and J by 7 bases, with 12 bases of the junction left unmatched. The CDR3 reads CASRSLDRGNRGYTF. The CDR3 coding sequence is TGTGCCAGCAGAAGCCTGGACAGGGGCAACCGTGGCTACACCTTC.

This chain joins TRBV4-3 and TRBJ2-3; 8 bases map to TRBD1. J gave up 2 bases and V 3 bases, and 7 bases lay outside the gene matches. The CDR3 is 16 amino acids. Looked up from germline, CDR1 is LGHNA and CDR2 is YSLEER. Here the CDR3 DNA reads TGCGCCAGCAGCCAGAGAGACAGGGGCTACACAGATACGCAGTATTTT. It codes for CASSQRDRGYTDTQYF.

This clonotype was detected only a few times. The chain is built from TRBV7-8 and TRBJ1-5, with 8 bases lining up with TRBD1. Per the germline V gene, CDR1 is SGHVS and CDR2 is FQNEAQ. The CDR3 consists of 19 residues. J was trimmed by 0 bases and V by 6 bases; bases with no gene match: 16. CDR3 coding DNA: TGTGCCAGCAGTTGGACGAAAGGACAGGGTGGTTATAGCAATCAGCCCCAGCATTTT. It is translated as CASSWTKGQGGYSNQPQHF.